The 9 T cell receptor beta chains reported below all come from one sample, sequenced in a study of cytomegalovirus exposure and HLA in healthy donors. 60 Vbeta and 13 Jbeta primers were used in PCR. Produced via immunoSEQ multiplex PCR; TCRdb's table is partial and in-frame only. This sample carries some 200,000 clones, 65% to 80% of them seen once, and the ten largest clones take 0.2% to 0.25%. Material for sequencing was PBMCs. These receptors were obtained from a girl aged 2-10 years in good health and CMV-seronegative.

The sample holds a few counts of this clone. This chain links TRBV6-5 with TRBJ2-3; D possibly corresponds to TRBD1 (6 bases). Trimming removed 0 bases from V and 6 bases from J, with 10 bases in between. CDR3 length: 14 residues. Germline CDR1 is MNHEY and CDR2 is SVGAGI. The CDR3 DNA sequence: TGTGCCAGCAGTTACTCCGCAGGGGTGGATACGCAGTATTTT. Its protein is CASSYSAGVDTQYF.

The rearrangement uses TRBV5-1 and TRBJ2-7; no clear D gene. Germline loops: CDR1 SGHRS, CDR2 YFSETQ. V was clipped by 0 bases and J by 3 bases, with 7 bases between them. The CDR3 contains 13 residues. The CDR3 region has the DNA TGCGCCAGCAGCTTGGCAGGAAACTACGAGCAGTACTTC. Translated: CASSLAGNYEQYF.

A few counts support this clone. This chain joins TRBV4-1 and TRBJ1-5; 7 nucleotides match TRBD1. The junction had 27 bases not matched to a gene; V was cut back by 4 bases and J by 6 bases. The CDR3 is 21 amino acids. Germline values: CDR1 MGHRA, CDR2 YSYEKL. In nucleotides, the CDR3 is TGCGCCAGCAGCCCAAGAGAGTGGGCGGGACAGCCATCTCCGTCTCCTCAGCCCCAGCATTTT. Protein product: CASSPREWAGQPSPSPQPQHF.

V gene TRBV2 combines with J gene TRBJ2-1; 9 bases are shared with TRBD2. Germline V lookup: CDR1 SNHLY, CDR2 FYNNEI. The CDR3 is made up of 14 amino acids. J lost 9 bases, V lost 5 bases, and 8 bases had no gene match. This CDR3 reads CASSSLAGRVEQFF. CDR3 DNA sequence: TGTGCCAGCAGTTCGCTAGCGGGGAGGGTTGAGCAGTTCTTC.

This clone has just a few counts. The chain couples TRBV27 to TRBJ1-5; D uncertain. Between the trimmed V and J ends, which lost 2 bases and 5 bases, there was a span of 7 bases. The CDR3 runs 13 residues. The V gene's germline CDR1 is MNHEY and CDR2 SMNVEV (reference sequence). This CDR3 is CASSLATYQPQHF. CDR3 bases: TGTGCCAGCAGTTTAGCGACATATCAGCCCCAGCATTTT.

The rearrangement uses TRBV6-1 and TRBJ1-1; D gene uncertain. This CDR3 contains 13 residues. Deletions cut 6 bases from V and 4 bases from J, with 12 bases between. CDR1 is MNHNS, CDR2 SASEGT, per germline. The CDR3 nucleotides read TGTGCCAGCAGGGCCGGGAGGGTCACTGAAGCTTTCTTT. Protein: CASRAGRVTEAFF.

A remark on this clone: One end of the junction is discordant with germline, which a read error may explain. The V call is TRBV7-9, the J call TRBJ2-7; D is undetermined. The CDR3 totals 12 residues. CDR1 and CDR2 (germline): SEHNR, FQNEAQ (reference sequence). The CDR3 sequence: CSSDSVHYEQYF. The DNA for the CDR3 is TGTTCCAGCGACTCTGTACACTACGAGCAGTACTTC.

This clone was recorded a few times. V gene TRBV6-5 combines with J gene TRBJ1-5; a weak D match, TRBD1 (6 bases). Germline assignment: CDR1 MNHEY and CDR2 SVGAGI. Trimming pared 6 bases from V and 5 bases from J, leaving 11 bases between. The length of the CDR3 is 13 residues. This CDR3 is CASSGAGDQPQHF. The CDR3 bases are TGTGCCAGCAGCGGGGCAGGGGATCAGCCCCAGCATTTT.

This chain joins TRBV7-9 and TRBJ2-5; D remains ambiguous. Matching the DNA end better, TRBJ2-7 makes the J call doubtful. The CDR3 is made up of 11 amino acids. The germline V gene encodes CDR1 SEHNR and CDR2 FQNEAQ (reference sequence). The CDR3 coding sequence is TGTGCCAGCAGCCAGGACTACGAGCAGTACTTC. It yields the protein CASSQDYEQYF.